This T cell receptor (beta chain) was recorded in a study of cytomegalovirus exposure and HLA in healthy donors. Germline lookup yields CDR1 MDHEN and CDR2 SYDVKM. The CDR3 totals 18 residues. Trimming pared 3 bases from V and 6 bases from J, leaving 26 bases between. It was with 60 Vbeta and 13 Jbeta primers that the PCR ran. The data were produced by immunoSEQ multiplex PCR, yet TCRdb's version contains in-frame clones alone and is incomplete. The sample yields 100,000 to 150,000 clones, almost 85% seen once. A word on this clone: The antigen remains unidentified.

Whole-study findings and limits: V- and J-gene trimming in TCR beta was tied to a missense DCLRE1C variant by an analysis performed later. Earlier analysis looked at TCR beta V segments, and most were productive about 87% or about 30% of the time.

Sample: PBMCs. The receptor's source is a boy between 2 and 10 years old in good health and CMV-seronegative. This chain joins TRBV28 and TRBJ1-2; D not resolved. In DNA form, the CDR3 reads TGTGCCAGCAGTTTCGACCCTTTGGGTTGGAGGGCAATTAATGGCTACACCTTC. Residues: CASSFDPLGWRAINGYTF.